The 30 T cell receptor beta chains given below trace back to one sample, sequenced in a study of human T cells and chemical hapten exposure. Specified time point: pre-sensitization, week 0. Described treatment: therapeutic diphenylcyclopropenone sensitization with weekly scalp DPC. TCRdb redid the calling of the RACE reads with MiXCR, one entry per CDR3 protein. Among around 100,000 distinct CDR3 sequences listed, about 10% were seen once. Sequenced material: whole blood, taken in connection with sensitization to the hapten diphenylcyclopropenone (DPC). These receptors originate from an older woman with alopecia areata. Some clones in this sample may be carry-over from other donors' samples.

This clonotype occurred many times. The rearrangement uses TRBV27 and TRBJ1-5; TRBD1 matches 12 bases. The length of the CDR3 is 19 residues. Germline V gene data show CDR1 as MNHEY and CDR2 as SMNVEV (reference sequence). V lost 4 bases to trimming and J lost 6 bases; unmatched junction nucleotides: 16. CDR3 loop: CASSSTLPGQGAPSQPQHF. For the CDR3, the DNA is TGTGCCAGCAGTTCAACGCTTCCGGGACAGGGGGCGCCTTCTCAGCCCCAGCATTTT.

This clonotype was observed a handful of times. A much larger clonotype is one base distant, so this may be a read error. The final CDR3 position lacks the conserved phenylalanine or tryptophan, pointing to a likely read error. The CDR3 is CASSSTSEAFL. The DNA of the CDR3 is TGCGCCAGCAGCTCGACATCCGAAGCTTTCCTT. This chain connects TRBV5-1 to TRBJ1-1, with D unresolved. This CDR3 is built from 11 residues. The V gene's germline CDR1 is SGHRS and CDR2 YFSETQ. Trimming stripped 3 bases from V and 8 bases from J, with 8 bases between.

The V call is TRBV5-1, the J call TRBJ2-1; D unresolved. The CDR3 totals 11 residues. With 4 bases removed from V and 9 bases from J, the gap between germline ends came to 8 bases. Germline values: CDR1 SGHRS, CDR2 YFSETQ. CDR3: CASSQYIEQFF. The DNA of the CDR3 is TGCGCCAGCAGCCAATATATTGAGCAGTTCTTC.

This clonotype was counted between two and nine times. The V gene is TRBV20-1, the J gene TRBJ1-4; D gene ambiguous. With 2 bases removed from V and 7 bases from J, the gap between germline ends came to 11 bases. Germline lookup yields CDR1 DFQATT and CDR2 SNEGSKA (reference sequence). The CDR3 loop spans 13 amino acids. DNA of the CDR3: TGCAGTGCTAGAAGGAGGACCGCTGAAAAACTGTTTTTT. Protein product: CSARRRTAEKLFF.

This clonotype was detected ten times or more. Written as DNA, the CDR3 is TGTGCCAGCGGCCCAATGGCCCCAAATCAGCCCCAGCATTTT. It specifies CASGPMAPNQPQHF. The chain joins TRBV6-2 or TRBV6-3 to TRBJ1-5; D is unclear. The CDR3 is 14 residues long. V dropped 8 bases and J dropped 4 bases, with 15 bases sitting between them. The germline CDR1 and CDR2 sequences are MNHEY and SVGEGT.

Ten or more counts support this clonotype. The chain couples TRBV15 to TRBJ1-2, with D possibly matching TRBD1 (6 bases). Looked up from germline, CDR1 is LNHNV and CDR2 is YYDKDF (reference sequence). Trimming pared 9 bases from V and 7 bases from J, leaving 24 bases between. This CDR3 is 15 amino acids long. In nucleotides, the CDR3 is TGTGCCACGGGAGCACCGGGACATTTGGTGGGTGGCTACACCTTC. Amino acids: CATGAPGHLVGGYTF.

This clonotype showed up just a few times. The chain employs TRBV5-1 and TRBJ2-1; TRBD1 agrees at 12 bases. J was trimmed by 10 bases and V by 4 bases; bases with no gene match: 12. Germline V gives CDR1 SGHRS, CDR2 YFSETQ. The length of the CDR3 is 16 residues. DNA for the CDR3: TGCGCCAGCAGCAATCAACCGGGACAGGGGGCCCTCGAGCAGTTCTTC. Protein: CASSNQPGQGALEQFF.

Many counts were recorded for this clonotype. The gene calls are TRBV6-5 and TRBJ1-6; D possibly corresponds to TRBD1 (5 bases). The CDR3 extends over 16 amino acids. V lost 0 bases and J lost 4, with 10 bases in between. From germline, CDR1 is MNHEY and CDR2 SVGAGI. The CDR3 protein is CASSYSTGVYNSPLHF. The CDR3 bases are TGTGCCAGCAGTTACTCAACAGGCGTTTATAATTCACCCCTCCACTTT.

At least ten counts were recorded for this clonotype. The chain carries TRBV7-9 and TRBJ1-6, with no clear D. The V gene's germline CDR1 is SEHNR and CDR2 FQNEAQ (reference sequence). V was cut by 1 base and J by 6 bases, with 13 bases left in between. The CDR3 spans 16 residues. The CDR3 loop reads CASSLVWAAGNSPLHF. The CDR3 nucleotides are TGTGCCAGCAGCTTAGTTTGGGCCGCGGGTAATTCACCCCTCCACTTT.

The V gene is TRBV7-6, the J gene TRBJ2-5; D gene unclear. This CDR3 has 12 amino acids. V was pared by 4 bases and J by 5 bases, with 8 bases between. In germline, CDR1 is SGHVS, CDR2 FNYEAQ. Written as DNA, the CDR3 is TGTGCCAGCAGCTGGCAGGACGAGACCCAGTACTTC. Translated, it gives CASSWQDETQYF.

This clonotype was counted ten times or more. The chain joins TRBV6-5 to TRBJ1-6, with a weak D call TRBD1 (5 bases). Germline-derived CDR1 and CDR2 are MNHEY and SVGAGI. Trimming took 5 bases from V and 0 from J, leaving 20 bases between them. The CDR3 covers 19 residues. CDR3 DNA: TGTGCCAGCAGTCCCCCCCTGGGGCTTAAGAGCTCCTATAATTCACCCCTCCACTTT. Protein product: CASSPPLGLKSSYNSPLHF.

The DNA of the CDR3 is TGTGCCAGCTCACCACAGCCCAGACAGCCAAACATTCAGTACTTC. Protein: CASSPQPRQPNIQYF. The chain recombines TRBV18 with TRBJ2-4, with D possibly being TRBD1 (5 bases). V lost 1 base and J 6 bases, leaving 13 bases between the germline ends. This CDR3 has 15 residues. From germline, CDR1 is KGHSH and CDR2 LQKENI.

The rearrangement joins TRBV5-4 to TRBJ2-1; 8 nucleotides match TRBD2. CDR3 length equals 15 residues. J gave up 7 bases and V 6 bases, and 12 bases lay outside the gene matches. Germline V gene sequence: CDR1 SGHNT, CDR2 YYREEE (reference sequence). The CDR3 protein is CASTPGGGRMNEQFF. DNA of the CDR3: TGTGCCAGCACCCCCGGCGGGGGGCGTATGAATGAGCAGTTCTTC.

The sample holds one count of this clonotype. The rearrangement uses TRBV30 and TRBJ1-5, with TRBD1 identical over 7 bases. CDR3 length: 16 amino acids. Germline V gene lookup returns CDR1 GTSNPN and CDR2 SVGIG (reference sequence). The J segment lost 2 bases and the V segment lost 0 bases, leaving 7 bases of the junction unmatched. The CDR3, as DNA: TGTGCCTGGAGTGTACGCCAGGGGGATGGCAATCAGCCCCAGCATTTT. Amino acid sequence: CAWSVRQGDGNQPQHF.

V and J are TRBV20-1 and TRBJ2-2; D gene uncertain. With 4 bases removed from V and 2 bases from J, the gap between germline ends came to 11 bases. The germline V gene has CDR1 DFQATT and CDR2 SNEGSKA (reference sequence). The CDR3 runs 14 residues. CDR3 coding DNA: TGCAGTGCTACCCAAGCTATTAACACCGGGGAGCTGTTTTTT. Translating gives CSATQAINTGELFF.

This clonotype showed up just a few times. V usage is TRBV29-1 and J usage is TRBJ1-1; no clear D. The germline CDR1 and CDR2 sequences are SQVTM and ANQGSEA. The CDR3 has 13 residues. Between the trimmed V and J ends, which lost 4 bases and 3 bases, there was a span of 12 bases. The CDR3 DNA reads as TGCAGCGTTGTCGGCTACCAGGACACTGAAGCTTTCTTT. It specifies CSVVGYQDTEAFF. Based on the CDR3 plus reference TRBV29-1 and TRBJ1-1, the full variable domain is SAVISQKPSRDICQRGTSLTIQCQVDSQVTMMFWYRQQPGQSLTLIATANQGSEATYESGFVIDKFPISRPNLTFSTLTVSNMSPEDSSIYLCSVVGYQDTEAFFGQGTRLTVV.

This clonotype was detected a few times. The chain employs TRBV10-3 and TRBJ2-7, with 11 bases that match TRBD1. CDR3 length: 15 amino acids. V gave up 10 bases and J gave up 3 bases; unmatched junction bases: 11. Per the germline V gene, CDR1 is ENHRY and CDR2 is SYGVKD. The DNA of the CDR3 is TGTGCCACCCAAAAAGGCGGGACAGGGGGCTACGAGCAGTACTTC. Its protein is CATQKGGTGGYEQYF.

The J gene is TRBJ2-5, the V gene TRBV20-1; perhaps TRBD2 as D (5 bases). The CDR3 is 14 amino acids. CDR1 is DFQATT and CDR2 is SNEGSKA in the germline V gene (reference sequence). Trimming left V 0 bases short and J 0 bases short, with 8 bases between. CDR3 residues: CSAREEVYQETQYF. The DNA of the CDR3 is TGCAGTGCTAGAGAGGAGGTCTACCAAGAGACCCAGTACTTC.

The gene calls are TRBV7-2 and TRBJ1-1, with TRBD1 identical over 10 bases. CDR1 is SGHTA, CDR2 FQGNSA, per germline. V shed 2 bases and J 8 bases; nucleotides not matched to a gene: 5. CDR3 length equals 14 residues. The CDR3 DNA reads TGTGCCAGCAGCTTATATTGGACAGGGGGGGAAGCTTTCTTT. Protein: CASSLYWTGGEAFF.

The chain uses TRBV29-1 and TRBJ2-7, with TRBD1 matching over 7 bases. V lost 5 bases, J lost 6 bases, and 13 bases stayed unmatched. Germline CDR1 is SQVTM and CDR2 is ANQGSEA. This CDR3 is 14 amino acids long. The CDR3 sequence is CSVYAPGQSFEQYF. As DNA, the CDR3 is TGCAGCGTTTACGCCCCGGGACAGAGCTTCGAGCAGTACTTC.

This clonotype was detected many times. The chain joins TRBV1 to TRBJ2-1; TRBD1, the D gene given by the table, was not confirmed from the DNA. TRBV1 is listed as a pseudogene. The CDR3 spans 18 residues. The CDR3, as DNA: TGCACCAGCAGCCATGACACTTATCGGGGGGGCGCAAAGAATGAGCAGTTCTTC. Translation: CTSSHDTYRGGAKNEQFF.

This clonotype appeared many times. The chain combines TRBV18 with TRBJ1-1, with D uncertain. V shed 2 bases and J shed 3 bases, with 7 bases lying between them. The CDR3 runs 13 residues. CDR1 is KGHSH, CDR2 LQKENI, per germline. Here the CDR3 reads CASSPIMDTEAFF. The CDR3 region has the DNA TGTGCCAGCTCACCAATCATGGACACTGAAGCTTTCTTT.

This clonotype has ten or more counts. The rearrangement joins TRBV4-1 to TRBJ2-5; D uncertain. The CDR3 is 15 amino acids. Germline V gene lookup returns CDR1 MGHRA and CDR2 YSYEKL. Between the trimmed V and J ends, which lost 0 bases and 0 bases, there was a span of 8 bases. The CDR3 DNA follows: TGCGCCAGCAGCCAAGATGAAAGGTACCAAGAGACCCAGTACTTC. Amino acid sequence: CASSQDERYQETQYF.

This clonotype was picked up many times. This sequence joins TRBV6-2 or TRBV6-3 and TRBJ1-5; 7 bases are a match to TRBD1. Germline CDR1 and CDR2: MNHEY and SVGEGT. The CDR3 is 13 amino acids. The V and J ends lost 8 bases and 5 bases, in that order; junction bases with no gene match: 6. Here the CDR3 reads CASGSDRDQPQHF. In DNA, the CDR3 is TGTGCCAGCGGCTCAGACAGGGATCAGCCCCAGCATTTT.

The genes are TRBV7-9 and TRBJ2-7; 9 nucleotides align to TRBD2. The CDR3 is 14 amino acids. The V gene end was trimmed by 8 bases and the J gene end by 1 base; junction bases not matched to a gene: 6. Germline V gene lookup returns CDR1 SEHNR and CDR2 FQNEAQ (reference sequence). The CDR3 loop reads CASEQSGGSYEQYF. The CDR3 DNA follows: TGTGCCAGCGAACAGAGCGGGGGGTCCTACGAGCAGTACTTC. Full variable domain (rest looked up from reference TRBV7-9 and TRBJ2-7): DTGVSQNPRHKITKRGQNVTFRCDPISEHNRLYWYRQTLGQGPEFLTYFQNEAQLEKSRLLSDRFSAERPKGSFSTLEIQRTEQGDSAMYLCASEQSGGSYEQYFGPGTRLTVT.

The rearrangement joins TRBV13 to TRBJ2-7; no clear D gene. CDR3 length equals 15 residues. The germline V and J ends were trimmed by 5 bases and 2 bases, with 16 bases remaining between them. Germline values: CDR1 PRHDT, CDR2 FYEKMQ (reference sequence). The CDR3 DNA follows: TGTGCCAGCAGCCAGGATGACGACGGTGCCTACGAGCAGTACTTC. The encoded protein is CASSQDDDGAYEQYF.

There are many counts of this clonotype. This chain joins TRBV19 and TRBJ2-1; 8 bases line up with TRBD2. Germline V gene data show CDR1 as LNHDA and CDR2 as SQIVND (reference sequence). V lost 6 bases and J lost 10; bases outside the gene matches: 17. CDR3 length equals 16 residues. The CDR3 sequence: CASRPGGYPSGGEQFF. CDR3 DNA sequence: TGTGCCAGTAGGCCCGGAGGGTACCCCTCGGGGGGGGAGCAGTTCTTC.

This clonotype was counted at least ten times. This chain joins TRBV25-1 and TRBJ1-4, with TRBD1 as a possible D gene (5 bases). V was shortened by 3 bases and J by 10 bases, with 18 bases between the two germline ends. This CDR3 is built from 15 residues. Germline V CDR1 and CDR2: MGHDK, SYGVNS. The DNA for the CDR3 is TGTGCCAGCAGTGAGTCCGGGACCCGAGATGGAAAACTGTTTTTT. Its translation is CASSESGTRDGKLFF.

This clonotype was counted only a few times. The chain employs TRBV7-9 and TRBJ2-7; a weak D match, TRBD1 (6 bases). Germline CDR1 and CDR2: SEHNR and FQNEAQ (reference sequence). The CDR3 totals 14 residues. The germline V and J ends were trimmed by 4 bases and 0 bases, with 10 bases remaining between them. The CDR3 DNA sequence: TGTGCCAGCAGCTCGATGGACAGCTCCTACGAGCAGTACTTC. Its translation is CASSSMDSSYEQYF. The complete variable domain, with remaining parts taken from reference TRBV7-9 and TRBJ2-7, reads DTGVSQNPRHKITKRGQNVTFRCDPISEHNRLYWYRQTLGQGPEFLTYFQNEAQLEKSRLLSDRFSAERPKGSFSTLEIQRTEQGDSAMYLCASSSMDSSYEQYFGPGTRLTVT.

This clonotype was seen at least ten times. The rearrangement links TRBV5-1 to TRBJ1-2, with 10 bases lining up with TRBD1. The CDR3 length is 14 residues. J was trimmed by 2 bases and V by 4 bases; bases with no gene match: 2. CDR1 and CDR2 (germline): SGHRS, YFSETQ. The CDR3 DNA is TGCGCCAGCAGCAAGGGACAGGGGAACTATGGCTACACCTTC. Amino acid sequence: CASSKGQGNYGYTF.